This T cell receptor beta chain came from a study of OX40 agonist ivuxolimab in advanced cancers. Study background: The study gave patients intravenous ivuxolimab at 0.01 to 10 mg/kg every 2 weeks. Study-wide findings and caveats: Which antigen the expanded peripheral T cells recognized is unknown. Blood T cells, both CD4+ and CD8+, expanded clonally by week 6 at 0.1 to 3.0 mg/kg.

Notes on this clone: Its target is unknown.

Some clones are missing from TCRdb's copy, which holds only in-frame ones; the method was immunoSEQ multiplex PCR. Among approximately 99,000 clones, around 94% were seen once, and the ten largest hold 0.18%. The CDR3 consists of 16 residues. Germline-derived CDR1 and CDR2 are SEHNR and FQNEAQ (reference sequence). V lost 4 bases to trimming and J lost 4 bases; unmatched junction nucleotides: 7. The sample here was CD4+ or CD8+ T cells sorted from blood, taken in a trial of the OX40 agonist ivuxolimab. The rearrangement links TRBV7-9 to TRBJ2-6; 7 positions agree with TRBD1. The clonotype comes from an adult with an advanced solid tumor such as melanoma, head and neck, liver or kidney cancer. Here the CDR3 reads CASSSSGGHGANVLTF. The CDR3 nucleotides are TGTGCCAGCAGCTCGTCAGGGGGACACGGGGCCAACGTCCTGACTTTC.